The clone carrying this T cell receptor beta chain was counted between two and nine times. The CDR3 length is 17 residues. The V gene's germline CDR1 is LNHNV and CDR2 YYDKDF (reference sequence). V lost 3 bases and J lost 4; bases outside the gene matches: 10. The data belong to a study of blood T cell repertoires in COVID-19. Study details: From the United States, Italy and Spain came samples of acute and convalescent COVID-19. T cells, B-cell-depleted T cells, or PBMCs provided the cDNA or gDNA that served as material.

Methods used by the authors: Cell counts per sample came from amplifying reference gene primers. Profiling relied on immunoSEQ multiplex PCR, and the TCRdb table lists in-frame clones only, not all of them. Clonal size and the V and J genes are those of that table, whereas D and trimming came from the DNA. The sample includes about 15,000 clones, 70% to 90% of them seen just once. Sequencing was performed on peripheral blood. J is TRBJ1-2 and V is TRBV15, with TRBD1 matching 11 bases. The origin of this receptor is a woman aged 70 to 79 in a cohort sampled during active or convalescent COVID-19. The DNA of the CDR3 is TGTGCCACCAGCAGCCCCCTGGGACAGGGGGTCTTCTATGGCTACACCTTC. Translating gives CATSSPLGQGVFYGYTF.